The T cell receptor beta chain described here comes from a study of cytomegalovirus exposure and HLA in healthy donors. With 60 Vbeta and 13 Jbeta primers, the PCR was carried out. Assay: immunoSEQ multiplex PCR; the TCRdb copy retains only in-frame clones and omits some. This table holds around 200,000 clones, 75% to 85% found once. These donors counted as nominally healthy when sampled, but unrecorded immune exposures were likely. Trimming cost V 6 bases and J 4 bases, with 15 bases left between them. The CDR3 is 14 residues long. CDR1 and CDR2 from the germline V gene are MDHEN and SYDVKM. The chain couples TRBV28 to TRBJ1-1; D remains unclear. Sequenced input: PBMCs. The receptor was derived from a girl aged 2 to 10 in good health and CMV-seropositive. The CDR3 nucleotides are TGTGCCAGCAGAAAGCTAAAGAAGAGCACTGAAGCTTTCTTT. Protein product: CASRKLKKSTEAFF.